The next 2 T cell receptor beta chains were all read from a single sample in a study of T cell changes during pregnancy in multiple sclerosis. Profiled with immunoSEQ multiplex PCR; TCRdb holds only in-frame clones, not every one. The profile covers about 45,000 clones, with about 90% appearing a single time and under 2% taken by the ten largest. Sequenced material: peripheral blood, taken in the first trimester of pregnancy. Receptors originate from a female donor with multiple sclerosis, enrolled in a pregnancy study.

The rearrangement links TRBV6-6 to TRBJ2-5, with D perhaps TRBD2 (5 bases). The germline V and J ends were trimmed by 11 bases and 1 base, with 11 bases remaining between them. Germline-derived CDR1 and CDR2 are MNHNY and SVGAGI (reference sequence). The CDR3 is 12 residues long. The CDR3 DNA sequence: TGTGCCTCCAACGGGATCCAAGAGACCCAGTACTTC. Translated, it gives CASNGIQETQYF.

The chain is built from TRBV5-1 and TRBJ1-1; D ambiguous. CDR3 length: 14 residues. The V gene lost 4 bases and the J gene lost 5 bases, with 15 bases spanning the gap. Germline lookup yields CDR1 SGHRS and CDR2 YFSETQ. The CDR3 DNA reads TGCGCCAGCAGCCCGGGTAGTACCGGGACTGAAGCTTTCTTT. This encodes CASSPGSTGTEAFF.